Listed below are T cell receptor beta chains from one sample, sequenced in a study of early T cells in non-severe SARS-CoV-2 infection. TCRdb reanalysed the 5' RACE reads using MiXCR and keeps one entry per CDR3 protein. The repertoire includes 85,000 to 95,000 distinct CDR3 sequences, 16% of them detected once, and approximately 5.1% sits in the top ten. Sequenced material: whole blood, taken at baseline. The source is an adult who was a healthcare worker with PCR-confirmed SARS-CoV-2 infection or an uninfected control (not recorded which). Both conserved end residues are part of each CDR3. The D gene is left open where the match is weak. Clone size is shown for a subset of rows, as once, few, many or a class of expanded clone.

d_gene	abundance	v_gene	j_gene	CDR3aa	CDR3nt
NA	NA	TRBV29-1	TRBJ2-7	CSVEIMTGVITYEQYF	TGCAGCGTTGAAATCATGACGGGGGTAATCACCTACGAGCAGTACTTC
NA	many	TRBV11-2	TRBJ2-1	CASSLARYNEQFF	TGTGCCAGCAGCTTAGCCCGATACAATGAGCAGTTCTTC
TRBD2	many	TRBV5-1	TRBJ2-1	CASSLESGGYNEQFF	TGCGCCAGCAGCTTGGAAAGCGGGGGCTACAATGAGCAGTTCTTC
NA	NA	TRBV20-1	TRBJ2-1	CSAWDLGDEQFF	TGCAGTGCTTGGGACCTGGGCGATGAGCAGTTCTTC
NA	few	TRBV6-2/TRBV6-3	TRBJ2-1	CASSAAPVYNEQFF	TGTGCCAGCAGTGCAGCGCCAGTCTACAATGAGCAGTTCTTC
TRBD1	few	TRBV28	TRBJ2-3	CASSYRGFGTDTQYF	TGTGCCAGCAGTTACAGGGGATTTGGCACAGATACGCAGTATTTT
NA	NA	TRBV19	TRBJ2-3	CASSTLGKSTDTQYF	TGTGCCAGTAGTACCCTAGGAAAATCCACAGATACGCAGTATTTT
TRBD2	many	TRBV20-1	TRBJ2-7	CSARPSGRALSEQYF	TGCAGTGCTAGGCCTAGCGGGAGGGCCTTGTCCGAGCAGTACTTC
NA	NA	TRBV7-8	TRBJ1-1	CASSFRGRTEAFF	TGTGCCAGCAGCTTCCGGGGCCGCACTGAAGCTTTCTTT
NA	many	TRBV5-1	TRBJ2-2	CASSFTANANTGELFF	TGCGCCAGCAGTTTTACAGCAAACGCGAACACCGGGGAGCTGTTTTTT
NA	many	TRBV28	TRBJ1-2	CASSLGLSDGYTF	TGTGCCAGCAGTTTAGGCCTATCGGATGGCTACACCTTC
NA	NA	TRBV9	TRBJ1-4	CASSPGVTNEKLFF	TGTGCCAGCAGCCCAGGGGTCACTAATGAAAAACTGTTTTTT
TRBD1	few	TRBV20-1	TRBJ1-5	CSARPGQGFNQPQHF	TGCAGTGCTAGACCTGGACAGGGGTTCAATCAGCCCCAGCATTTT
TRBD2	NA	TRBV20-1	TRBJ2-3	CSARPHWGTSGTTDTQYF	TGCAGTGCTAGACCCCACTGGGGGACTAGCGGGACCACAGATACGCAGTATTTT
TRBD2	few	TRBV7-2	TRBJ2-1	CASSWGTSGSGNEQFF	TGTGCCAGCAGCTGGGGGACTAGCGGGAGTGGTAATGAGCAGTTCTTC
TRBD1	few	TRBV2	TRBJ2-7	CASMAGTAPLEQYF	TGTGCCAGCATGGCCGGGACAGCCCCACTCGAGCAGTACTTC
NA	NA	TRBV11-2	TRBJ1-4	CASSRTSYEKLFF	TGTGCCAGCAGCAGGACGTCTTATGAAAAACTGTTTTTT
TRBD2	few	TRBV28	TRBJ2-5	CASSSPPFRGLAGETQYF	TGTGCCAGCAGTTCCCCCCCGTTTAGGGGACTAGCTGGAGAGACCCAGTACTTC
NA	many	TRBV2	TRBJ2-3	CASSAKGDTQYF	TGTGCCAGCAGTGCCAAAGGAGATACGCAGTATTTT
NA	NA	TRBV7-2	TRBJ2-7	CASSLGFVRTTGYEQYF	TGTGCCAGCAGCTTAGGATTTGTACGGACTACTGGTTACGAGCAGTACTTC
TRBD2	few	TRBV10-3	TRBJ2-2	CAIRTSSGTGELFF	TGTGCCATCAGAACAAGTAGCGGGACCGGGGAGCTGTTTTTT
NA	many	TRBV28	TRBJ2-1	CASSLTPSSYNEQFF	TGTGCCAGCAGTTTGACTCCAAGCTCCTACAATGAGCAGTTCTTC
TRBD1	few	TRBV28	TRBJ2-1	CASSLYRGRLWQFF	TGTGCCAGCAGTTTGTACAGGGGGCGCTTGTGGCAGTTCTTC
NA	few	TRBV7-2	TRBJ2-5	CANSVGSSETQYF	TGTGCCAACAGCGTTGGGAGTTCTGAGACCCAGTACTTC
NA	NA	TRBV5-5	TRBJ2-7	CASSLLAQAYEQYF	TGTGCCAGCAGCTTGTTAGCACAGGCCTACGAGCAGTACTTC
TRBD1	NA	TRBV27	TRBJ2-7	CASSRQGREQYF	TGTGCCAGCAGTAGACAGGGTAGGGAGCAGTACTTC
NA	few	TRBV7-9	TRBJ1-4	CASSLALNEKLFF	TGTGCCAGCAGCTTAGCTCTGAATGAAAAACTGTTTTTT
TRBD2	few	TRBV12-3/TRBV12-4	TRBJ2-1	CASSLASGRVEQFF	TGTGCCAGCAGTTTAGCTAGCGGGAGGGTCGAGCAGTTCTTC
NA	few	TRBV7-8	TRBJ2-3	CASSLARGRGADTQYF	TGTGCCAGCAGCTTAGCGCGGGGCAGGGGGGCAGATACGCAGTATTTT
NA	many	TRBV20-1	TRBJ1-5	CSVGREHMGPQHF	TGCAGTGTTGGCAGGGAGCATATGGGACCCCAGCATTTT
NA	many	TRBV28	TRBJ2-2	CASSLSSSYTGELFF	TGTGCCAGCAGTTTAAGTAGCTCTTACACCGGGGAGCTGTTTTTT
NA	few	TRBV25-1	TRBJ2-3	CASSEYSKGDTQYF	TGTGCCAGCAGTGAATACTCAAAAGGAGATACGCAGTATTTT
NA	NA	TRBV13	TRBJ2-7	CASSFIRGEEQYF	TGTGCCAGCAGCTTTATCCGGGGCGAAGAGCAGTACTTC
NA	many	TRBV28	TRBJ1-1	CATLRGWNTEAFF	TGTGCCACCCTCAGGGGTTGGAACACTGAAGCTTTCTTT
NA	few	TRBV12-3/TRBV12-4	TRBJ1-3	CASTSGGNTIYF	TGTGCCAGCACCAGCGGTGGAAACACCATATATTTT
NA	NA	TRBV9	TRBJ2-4	CASKMSGFGENIQYF	TGTGCCAGCAAAATGAGTGGTTTTGGGGAAAACATTCAGTACTTC
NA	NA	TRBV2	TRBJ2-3	CASLQLISTDTQYF	TGTGCCAGCCTACAACTGATTAGCACAGATACGCAGTATTTT
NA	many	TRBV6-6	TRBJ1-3	CASSYGPGAQYF	TGTGCCAGCAGTTACGGCCCGGGGGCCCAGTATTTT
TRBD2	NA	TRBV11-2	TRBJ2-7	CASSLAGGSSYEQYF	TGTGCCAGCAGCTTAGCGGGAGGGAGCTCCTACGAGCAGTACTTC
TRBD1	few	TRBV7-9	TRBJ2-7	CASSPGTGGADEQYF	TGTGCCAGCAGCCCAGGGACAGGTGGTGCGGACGAGCAGTACTTC
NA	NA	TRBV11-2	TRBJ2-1	CASRANTNEQFF	TGTGCCAGCAGAGCGAACACGAATGAGCAGTTCTTC
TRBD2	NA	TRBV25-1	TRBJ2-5	CASTLNSGRGETQYF	TGTGCCAGCACCCTGAATTCAGGGAGGGGAGAGACCCAGTACTTC
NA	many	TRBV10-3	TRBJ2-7	CAISESPGRGKQYF	TGTGCCATCAGTGAGTCGCCAGGAAGGGGGAAGCAGTACTTC
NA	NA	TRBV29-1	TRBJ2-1	CSVASPAVHEQFF	TGCAGCGTAGCCTCGCCGGCAGTGCATGAGCAGTTCTTC
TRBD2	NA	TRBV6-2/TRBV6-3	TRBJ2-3	CAAKGLGADTQYF	TGTGCCGCGAAGGGACTAGGAGCCGATACGCAGTATTTT
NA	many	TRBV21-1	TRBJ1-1	CASSPTYWDRRNTEAFF	TGTGCCAGCAGCCCGACCTACTGGGACAGGCGGAACACTGAAGCTTTCTTT
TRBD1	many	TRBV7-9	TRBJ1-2	CASSVAGQGGPFYGYTF	TGTGCCAGCAGCGTGGCTGGACAGGGAGGTCCCTTTTATGGCTACACCTTC
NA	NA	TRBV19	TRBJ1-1	CASSILWGTEAFF	TGTGCCAGTAGTATTTTGTGGGGAACTGAAGCTTTCTTT
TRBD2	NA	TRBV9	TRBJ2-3	CASSPTSGMDTQYF	TGTGCCAGCAGCCCTACTAGCGGTATGGATACGCAGTATTTT
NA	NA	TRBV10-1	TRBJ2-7	CASSEPGQRQYF	TGCGCCAGCAGTGAGCCAGGTCAAAGGCAGTACTTC
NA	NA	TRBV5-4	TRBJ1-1	CASSFPQAGNTEAFF	TGTGCCAGCAGCTTTCCGCAGGCCGGAAACACTGAAGCTTTCTTT
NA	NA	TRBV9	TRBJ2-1	CASSPRLANNEQFF	TGTGCCAGCAGCCCCCGACTCGCAAACAATGAGCAGTTCTTC
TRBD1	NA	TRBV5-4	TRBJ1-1	CASSPGTEAEAFF	TGTGCCAGCAGCCCCGGGACAGAGGCTGAAGCTTTCTTT
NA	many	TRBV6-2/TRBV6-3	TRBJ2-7	CASSQNYEQYF	TGTGCCAGCAGCCAAAACTACGAGCAGTACTTC